These 24 T cell receptor beta chains were sequenced from one sample in a study of blood T cell repertoires in COVID-19. The repertoire was sequenced with immunoSEQ multiplex PCR; TCRdb's copy has only in-frame clones and lacks some. Of around 80,000 clones in the sample, about 83% were seen once. Sequencing was done on a sample of peripheral blood. These receptors all come from a woman aged 80 or over with acute or convalescent COVID-19.

This chain uses TRBV5-6 with TRBJ2-5, with a weak D call TRBD1 (5 bases). Per germline, CDR1 SGHDT and CDR2 YYEEEE. Trimming took off 1 base at V and 1 base at J, with 11 bases between the two ends. The CDR3 has 15 residues. The chain's CDR3 is CASSLRGGTQETQYF. The CDR3 DNA is TGTGCCAGCAGCTTGAGGGGCGGAACCCAAGAGACCCAGTACTTC.

The DNA for the CDR3 is TGCGCCTCCCAATGGGGACAGGGACTGGAGACCCAGTACTTC. Protein product: CASQWGQGLETQYF. This chain uses TRBV5-1 with TRBJ2-5, with TRBD1 identical over 9 bases. The CDR3 totals 14 residues. V shed 10 bases and J 5 bases; nucleotides not matched to a gene: 12. Germline V CDR1 and CDR2: SGHRS, YFSETQ. The entire variable domain, with the rest obtained from reference TRBV5-1 and TRBJ2-5, is as follows: KAGVTQTPRYLIKTRGQQVTLSCSPISGHRSVSWYQQTPGQGLQFLFEYFSETQRNKGNFPGRFSGRQFSNSRSEMNVSTLELGDSALYLCASQWGQGLETQYFGPGTRLLVL.

The V call is TRBV5-1, the J call TRBJ2-2; the match to TRBD1 covers 8 bases. This CDR3 spans 20 amino acids. Looked up from germline, CDR1 is SGHRS and CDR2 is YFSETQ. The J segment lost 3 bases and the V segment lost 4 bases, leaving 20 bases of the junction unmatched. The CDR3 region is CASSDQPPLRTGWDTGELFF. The CDR3 DNA is TGCGCCAGCAGCGACCAACCACCCTTAAGGACAGGGTGGGACACCGGGGAGCTGTTTTTT.

V usage is TRBV30 and J usage is TRBJ1-5; D may be TRBD1 (5 bases). This CDR3 region has 14 residues. The V gene's germline CDR1 is GTSNPN and CDR2 SVGIG (reference sequence). Trimming took 2 bases from V and 9 from J, leaving 17 bases between them. CDR3 loop: CAWSPGSVLWPQHF. For the CDR3, the DNA is TGTGCCTGGAGTCCAGGGTCCGTCTTATGGCCCCAGCATTTT.

The chain links TRBV19 to TRBJ2-5; D is undetermined. The CDR3 contains 13 residues. V was clipped by 3 bases and J by 2 bases, with 7 bases between them. Germline V gene sequence: CDR1 LNHDA, CDR2 SQIVND (reference sequence). This CDR3 reads CASSIPGQETQYF. Here the CDR3 DNA reads TGTGCCAGTAGTATCCCCGGGCAAGAGACCCAGTACTTC. The full variable domain, in which reference TRBV19 and TRBJ2-5 provide the parts outside the CDR3, is DGGITQSPKYLFRKEGQNVTLSCEQNLNHDAMYWYRQDPGQGLRLIYYSQIVNDFQKGDIAEGYSVSREKKESFPLTVTSAQKNPTAFYLCASSIPGQETQYFGPGTRLLVL.

The V call is TRBV6-4, the J call TRBJ2-1; 11 bases line up with TRBD1. V was clipped by 4 bases and J by 9 bases; unmatched bases: 11. There are 16 residues in the CDR3. Germline CDR1 reads MRHNA; CDR2 reads SNTAGT. CDR3 DNA sequence: TGTGCCAGCAGTGCCGATCCGGGACAGGGGGGCGGTGAGCAGTTCTTC. Translated: CASSADPGQGGGEQFF.

This chain connects TRBV27 to TRBJ1-1; 10 positions match TRBD1. Germline loops: CDR1 MNHEY, CDR2 SMNVEV (reference sequence). V was pared by 3 bases and J by 9 bases, with 10 bases of the junction left unmatched. This CDR3 has 15 amino acids. CDR3 sequence reads: CASSFLGQGGVKAFF. The CDR3, as DNA: TGTGCCAGCAGTTTCCTCGGACAGGGGGGAGTGAAAGCTTTCTTT.

This rearrangement joins TRBV7-2 to TRBJ1-1, with D possibly TRBD1 on 5 matching bases. The CDR3 spans 14 residues. V gave up 5 bases and J gave up 0 bases, with 10 bases separating them. CDR1 SGHTA and CDR2 FQGNSA come from the germline V gene. The CDR3 DNA reads as TGTGCCAGCAGCCTCTCGACAGTGAACACTGAAGCTTTCTTT. This codes for CASSLSTVNTEAFF.

V and J are TRBV7-2 and TRBJ2-1, with TRBD2 identical over 8 bases. J lost 0 bases, V lost 6 bases, and 4 bases had no gene match. The CDR3 runs to 15 residues. Germline-derived CDR1 and CDR2 are SGHTA and FQGNSA. For the CDR3, the DNA is TGTGCCAGCAGTCCCAGCGGGAGCTCCTACAATGAGCAGTTCTTC. It specifies CASSPSGSSYNEQFF.

In this sample, this clone turned up a few times. The chain recombines TRBV7-2 with TRBJ2-3; a weak D match, TRBD2 (6 bases). CDR3 length: 15 amino acids. Germline loops: CDR1 SGHTA, CDR2 FQGNSA. The V gene lost 3 bases and the J gene lost 3 bases, with 13 bases spanning the gap. CDR3 bases: TGTGCCAGCAGCTTCTATCCGGAGGGGACAGATACGCAGTATTTT. Translating it yields CASSFYPEGTDTQYF.

The chain's CDR3 is CASSRDSNQPQHF. In nucleotides, the CDR3 is TGTGCCAGCAGCAGGGATAGCAATCAGCCCCAGCATTTT. This chain links TRBV12-3 or TRBV12-4 with TRBJ1-5, with D perhaps TRBD1 (5 bases). The CDR3 spans 13 residues. Trimming cost V 6 bases and J 0 bases, with 6 bases left between them.

The chain links TRBV7-9 to TRBJ2-3, with a weak D call TRBD2 (5 bases). CDR1 and CDR2 from the germline V gene are SEHNR and FQNEAQ (reference sequence). The V end was cut by 5 bases, the J end by 9 bases, with 15 bases between. There are 13 residues in the CDR3. CDR3 DNA sequence: TGTGCCAGCAGCCCCCGTCCCACGGGGACGCAGTATTTT. Its translation: CASSPRPTGTQYF.

This sequence joins TRBV14 and TRBJ2-2; TRBD1 might be the D (6 bases). CDR1 is SGHDN, CDR2 FVKESK, per germline. The CDR3 has 15 amino acids. Trimming pared 7 bases from V and 1 base from J, leaving 13 bases between. CDR3 nucleotide sequence: TGTGCCAGCAATGTACAGGGAGTGAACACCGGGGAGCTGTTTTTT. Its protein is CASNVQGVNTGELFF.

The rearrangement uses TRBV4-1 and TRBJ2-5; 10 nucleotides align to TRBD1. Germline V CDR1 and CDR2: MGHRA, YSYEKL. The V and J ends lost 4 bases and 3 bases, in that order; junction bases with no gene match: 5. The CDR3 totals 15 residues. DNA of the CDR3: TGCGCCAGCAGCCGGGCCGGGACAGGGGAAGAGACCCAGTACTTC. It yields the protein CASSRAGTGEETQYF.

The chain couples TRBV7-9 to TRBJ2-7, with TRBD2 matching 14 bases. V shed 5 bases and J 4 bases; nucleotides not matched to a gene: 4. Per the germline V gene, CDR1 is SEHNR and CDR2 is FQNEAQ (reference sequence). There are 15 residues in the CDR3. CDR3 protein: CASSPGLAGVYEQYF. The CDR3, as DNA: TGTGCCAGCAGCCCGGGACTAGCGGGAGTATACGAGCAGTACTTC.

This chain uses TRBV11-2 with TRBJ1-3, with no clear D. V was pared by 2 bases and J by 1 base, with 15 bases between. CDR1 and CDR2 (germline): SGHAT, FQNNGV. This CDR3 contains 17 residues. As DNA, the CDR3 is TGTGCCAGCAGCTTATTGGCAGCCAGGTGGTCTGGAAACACCATATATTTT. It specifies CASSLLAARWSGNTIYF.

The chain links TRBV5-1 to TRBJ1-2; D uncertain. The CDR3 spans 14 residues. V lost 0 bases and J lost 2, with 8 bases in between. Germline loops: CDR1 SGHRS, CDR2 YFSETQ. CDR3 in DNA: TGCGCCAGCAGCTTGGTGGCAGGCAACTATGGCTACACCTTC. The encoded protein is CASSLVAGNYGYTF.

The rearrangement joins TRBV4-1 to TRBJ2-7; TRBD2 matches at 9 bases. This CDR3 contains 17 residues. Trimming at V came to 1 base and at J to 2 bases, leaving 9 bases not matched to a gene. The germline V gene has CDR1 MGHRA and CDR2 YSYEKL. The CDR3 region is CASSQGNLAGRAYEQYF. The CDR3 nucleotides read TGCGCCAGCAGCCAAGGGAATCTAGCGGGAAGGGCCTACGAGCAGTACTTC.

The chain carries TRBV2 and TRBJ2-2; D not resolved. Trimming left V 10 bases short and J 4 bases short, with 16 bases between. The CDR3 loop spans 14 amino acids. In germline, CDR1 is SNHLY, CDR2 FYNNEI. CDR3 region: CATSGSRSTGELFF. The CDR3 DNA follows: TGTGCCACCTCCGGGTCTAGGTCCACCGGGGAGCTGTTTTTT. Based on the CDR3 plus reference TRBV2 and TRBJ2-2, the full variable domain is EPEVTQTPSHQVTQMGQEVILRCVPISNHLYFYWYRQILGQKVEFLVSFYNNEISEKSEIFDDQFSVERPDGSNFTLKIRSTKLEDSAMYFCATSGSRSTGELFFGEGSRLTVL.

In its sample, this clone was seen once. V usage is TRBV24-1 and J usage is TRBJ2-2; 9 nucleotides line up with TRBD1. J was trimmed by 1 base and V by 5 bases; bases with no gene match: 10. The CDR3 runs to 18 residues. CDR1 and CDR2 from the germline V gene are KGHDR and SFDVKD. The CDR3 region has the DNA TGTGCCACCAGTGCCAACAGGGGGCAAGCGGTGAACACCGGGGAGCTGTTTTTT. Its translation is CATSANRGQAVNTGELFF.

V gene TRBV11-2 combines with J gene TRBJ2-3; 9 bases fit TRBD1. The germline CDR1 and CDR2 sequences are SGHAT and FQNNGV. Germline trimming cut 2 bases from V and 3 bases from J; bases unmatched to any gene: 6. CDR3 size: 16 residues. CDR3 coding DNA: TGTGCCAGCAGCTTAATCACAGGGGGCGTAACAGATACGCAGTATTTT. Protein sequence: CASSLITGGVTDTQYF.

The rearrangement links TRBV7-2 to TRBJ2-7; TRBD2 matches 9 bases. This CDR3 is 14 amino acids long. J was trimmed by 5 bases and V by 4 bases; bases with no gene match: 6. Germline CDR1 SGHTA, CDR2 FQGNSA. Here the CDR3 DNA reads TGTGCCAGCAGCTACCGCCGGACTAGCGACGAGCAGTACTTC. The encoded protein is CASSYRRTSDEQYF.

V gene TRBV3-1 (or the pseudogene TRBV3-2) combines with J gene TRBJ2-7; 10 bases are shared with TRBD1. From germline, CDR1 is LGHDT and CDR2 YNNKEL (reference sequence). Trimming took 4 bases from V and 2 from J; bases not matched to a gene: 5. The CDR3 sequence is 15 residues long. CDR3 coding DNA: TGTGCCAGCAGCCCCGGACAGGGGGTGACCTACGAGCAGTACTTC. Residues: CASSPGQGVTYEQYF.

In its sample, this clone was seen a few times. The V call is TRBV21-1, the J call TRBJ2-1; TRBD2 is the table's D call and was not checked against the DNA. TRBV21-1 is listed as a pseudogene. The length of the CDR3 is 18 residues. CDR3 region: CASSKVLAGGPMYNEQFF. The DNA of the CDR3 is TGTGCCAGCAGCAAAGTACTAGCGGGAGGCCCCATGTACAATGAGCAGTTCTTC.